This T cell receptor beta chain was retrieved from a study of blood T cell repertoires in COVID-19. Looking at the study overall: The cDNA or gDNA used as material had been derived from T cells, B-cell-depleted T cells, or PBMCs.

The table came from immunoSEQ multiplex PCR; TCRdb's copy has only in-frame clones and leaves some out. The sample includes 150,000 to 200,000 clones, roughly 88% of them seen just once. Recruits, aged roughly 18 to 95 years, lived in 25 or so US areas. CDR3 length: 13 amino acids. Germline CDR1 is MNHEY and CDR2 is SVGEGT. The V and J ends lost 5 bases and 4 bases, in that order; junction bases with no gene match: 4. Only one count was recorded for this clone. The sequencing input was PBMCs or T cells enriched from blood (not recorded which). The sequence came from a woman younger than 30 who had recovered from COVID-19. V usage is TRBV6-2 or TRBV6-3 and J usage is TRBJ1-2; 7 nucleotides agree with TRBD1. The CDR3 loop reads CASSVGQLYGYTF. For the CDR3, the DNA is TGTGCCAGCAGTGTGGGACAGCTCTATGGCTACACCTTC.